Shown below are 23 T cell receptor beta chains from a single sample sequenced in a study of OX40 agonist ivuxolimab in advanced cancers. The library came from the immunoSEQ multiplex PCR assay. In its TCRdb copy, this immuneACCESS table keeps in-frame sequences only and misses some clones. Where compared with another copy, unresolved V genes explain less than half of these, and the others have no known cause. Here the sample has around 77,000 clones; about 85% occur a single time. The ten largest clones capture 0.66% of the sample. Specimen: CD4+ or CD8+ T cells sorted from blood, collected in a trial of the OX40 agonist ivuxolimab. These receptors were obtained from an adult with an advanced solid tumor such as melanoma, head and neck, liver or kidney cancer.

The gene calls are TRBV7-3 and TRBJ2-7, with TRBD1 as a possible D gene (6 bases). V lost 5 bases and J lost 2, with 16 bases in between. The CDR3 is 15 residues long. Germline loops: CDR1 SGHTA, CDR2 FQGTGA. This CDR3 is CASSEGGGMAYEQYF. The CDR3 bases are TGTGCCAGCAGCGAAGGTGGGGGCATGGCCTACGAGCAGTACTTC. The full variable domain, rest sourced from reference TRBV7-3 and TRBJ2-7, is GAGVSQTPSNKVTEKGKYVELRCDPISGHTALYWYRQSLGQGPEFLIYFQGTGAADDSGLPNDRFFAVRPEGSVSTLKIQRTERGDSAVYLCASSEGGGMAYEQYFGPGTRLTVT.

The rearrangement uses TRBV11-2 and TRBJ1-3; TRBD1 might be the D (6 bases). Trimming left V 5 bases short and J 2 bases short, with 10 bases between. This CDR3 contains 14 residues. Germline V CDR1 and CDR2: SGHAT, FQNNGV. The CDR3 here is CASSPQGAGNTIYF. CDR3 nucleotides: TGTGCCAGCAGCCCACAGGGAGCTGGAAACACCATATATTTT.

The V and J genes are TRBV7-7 and TRBJ1-1; D unresolved. This CDR3 is built from 13 residues. Deletions cut 5 bases from V and 0 bases from J, with 7 bases between. Germline loops: CDR1 SSHAT, CDR2 FNYEAQ (reference sequence). CDR3 DNA sequence: TGTGCCAGCAGCCCAGATATGAACACTGAAGCTTTCTTT. This encodes CASSPDMNTEAFF.

This chain connects TRBV7-2 to TRBJ2-2; 7 nucleotides align to TRBD2. The junction had 14 bases not matched to a gene; V was cut back by 6 bases and J by 7 bases. Per germline, CDR1 SGHTA and CDR2 FQGNSA. The CDR3 sequence is 16 residues long. The chain's CDR3 is CASRPPMGGSSGELFF. DNA for the CDR3: TGTGCCAGCAGGCCCCCCATGGGGGGGTCGAGCGGGGAGCTGTTTTTT.

V and J are TRBV18 and TRBJ2-5, with D tentatively TRBD1 (5 bases). The J call is doubtful: the DNA matches TRBJ2-7 better. The CDR3 runs 15 residues. The germline CDR1 and CDR2 sequences are KGHSH and LQKENI. CDR3 nucleotides: TGTGCCAGCTCACCACCGCAGCAGGGTTACCACGAGCAGTACTTC. Translated, it gives CASSPPQQGYHEQYF.

The chain is built from TRBV7-8 and TRBJ1-4; D not certain. Trimming removed 1 base from V and 8 bases from J, with 5 bases in between. This CDR3 has 12 amino acids. Germline-derived CDR1 and CDR2 are SGHVS and FQNEAQ. The CDR3 coding sequence is TGTGCCAGCAGCTTAGTGGGGGAAAAACTGTTTTTT. Translating gives CASSLVGEKLFF.

The V call is TRBV18, the J call TRBJ1-1; TRBD1 aligns across 10 bases. The CDR3 loop spans 16 amino acids. Germline CDR1 reads KGHSH; CDR2 reads LQKENI. V lost 0 bases to trimming and J lost 1 base; unmatched junction nucleotides: 2. CDR3 residues: CASSPPGTGANTEAFF. CDR3 nucleotide sequence: TGTGCCAGCTCACCACCCGGGACAGGGGCGAACACTGAAGCTTTCTTT.

The V call is TRBV7-2, the J call TRBJ2-1, with D maybe TRBD2 (7 bases). The CDR3 sequence is 15 residues long. In germline, CDR1 is SGHTA, CDR2 FQGNSA. V lost 4 bases to trimming and J lost 4 bases, with 14 bases between them. CDR3 loop: CASSSRGDTYNEQFF. The CDR3 DNA reads as TGTGCCAGCAGCTCACGGGGGGACACGTACAATGAGCAGTTCTTC.

V and J are TRBV5-1 and TRBJ2-2; D tentatively reads TRBD1 or TRBD2 (5 bases each). The CDR3 consists of 20 residues. Germline assignment: CDR1 SGHRS and CDR2 YFSETQ. V was shortened by 4 bases and J by 1 base, with 26 bases between the two germline ends. CDR3 DNA sequence: TGCGCCAGCAGCCCGGGACGATGGCAGGGCCCCTCTGTGAACACCGGGGAGCTGTTTTTT. Protein: CASSPGRWQGPSVNTGELFF.

The gene calls are TRBV30 and TRBJ2-3; D may be TRBD1 (6 bases). CDR3 length: 14 amino acids. The germline V gene encodes CDR1 GTSNPN and CDR2 SVGIG (reference sequence). V was pared by 3 bases and J by 3 bases, with 13 bases between. The CDR3 coding sequence is TGTGCCTGGAGCGGACAGTTGCCGACAGATACGCAGTATTTT. It specifies CAWSGQLPTDTQYF. The variable domain in full, with the rest retrieved from reference TRBV30 and TRBJ2-3, is SQTIHQWPATLVQPVGSPLSLECTVEGTSNPNLYWYRQAAGRGLQLLFYSVGIGQISSEVPQNLSASRPQDRQFILSSKKLLLSDSGFYLCAWSGQLPTDTQYFGPGTRLTVL.

The chain couples TRBV7-9 to TRBJ2-2; 8 nucleotides agree with TRBD1. Germline CDR1 reads SEHNR; CDR2 reads FQNEAQ (reference sequence). The CDR3 totals 14 residues. V was clipped by 7 bases and J by 3 bases; unmatched bases: 4. In nucleotides, the CDR3 is TGTGCCAGCAAGCAGGGGGCAGACACCGGGGAGCTGTTTTTT. This encodes CASKQGADTGELFF.

The chain uses TRBV27 and TRBJ2-2; D assignment may be TRBD1 or TRBD2 (5 bases each). Trimming stripped 9 bases from V and 0 bases from J, with 11 bases between. Germline lookup yields CDR1 MNHEY and CDR2 SMNVEV (reference sequence). This CDR3 has 14 amino acids. CDR3 DNA sequence: TGTGCCAGTACGGGACCGCCGAACACCGGGGAGCTGTTTTTT. Translating gives CASTGPPNTGELFF.

The J gene is TRBJ2-7, the V gene TRBV2, with 9 positions matching TRBD1. V gave up 6 bases and J gave up 4 bases; unmatched junction bases: 7. The germline gives CDR1 SNHLY, CDR2 FYNNEI. The CDR3 is 14 residues long. The CDR3 DNA reads TGTGCCAGCAGAGGGGACAGGGATAATTACGAGCAGTACTTC. Its translation: CASRGDRDNYEQYF.

This clone has only a few counts. The chain combines TRBV6-1 with TRBJ1-4; weak D call: TRBD1 (6 bases). Per germline, CDR1 MNHNS and CDR2 SASEGT. V was shortened by 6 bases and J by 10 bases, with 15 bases between the two germline ends. The CDR3 has 13 residues. CDR3 residues: CASRRQAGSKLFF. The CDR3 nucleotides read TGTGCCAGCAGACGACAGGCCGGGTCAAAACTGTTTTTT.

The CDR3 spells CASSPESYEQYF. CDR3 coding DNA: TGTGCCAGCTCACCTGAATCCTACGAGCAGTACTTC. The rearrangement uses TRBV18 and TRBJ2-7, with D uncertain. The CDR3 has 12 amino acids. Trimming removed 3 bases at V and 1 base at J, with 4 bases between. CDR1 is KGHSH, CDR2 LQKENI, per germline.

The chain couples TRBV21-1 to TRBJ2-5; the D call in the table, TRBD1, was not verified against the DNA. TRBV21-1 is a pseudogene segment. This CDR3 is 14 amino acids long. The CDR3, as DNA: TGTGCCAGCAGCACGGACAGGGTCGGGGAGACCCAGTACTTC. Residues: CASSTDRVGETQYF.

To note about this clone: A junction end diverges from the germline sequence, so it may reflect a read error. The genes are TRBV4-2 and TRBJ2-7; 11 nucleotides align to TRBD1. This CDR3 is built from 13 residues. Germline V lookup: CDR1 LGHNA, CDR2 YNFKEQ. CDR3 region: CASSQDWTGGFNF. CDR3 in DNA: TGTGCCAGCAGCCAAGATTGGACAGGGGGCTTCAACTTC.

The V and J genes are TRBV6-5 and TRBJ1-2; D is perhaps TRBD1 (6 bases). V lost 6 bases to trimming and J lost 4 bases, with 9 bases between them. The CDR3 spans 12 residues. Germline V gene lookup returns CDR1 MNHEY and CDR2 SVGAGI. The CDR3 nucleotides are TGTGCCAGCAGACAGGGTCGCTATGGCTACACCTTC. It encodes CASRQGRYGYTF.

V gene TRBV10-3 combines with J gene TRBJ2-5; TRBD2 aligns across 14 bases. The CDR3 is made up of 16 amino acids. The ends lost 7 bases at V and 3 bases at J; junction bases unmatched: 7. Per the germline V gene, CDR1 is ENHRY and CDR2 is SYGVKD. In nucleotides, the CDR3 is TGTGCCATCATGGGCGGGACTAGCGGGGGCGAAGAGACCCAGTACTTC. Its protein product is CAIMGGTSGGEETQYF.

The chain combines TRBV27 with TRBJ1-5; D unresolved. Germline loops: CDR1 MNHEY, CDR2 SMNVEV (reference sequence). V gave up 6 bases and J gave up 0 bases, with 12 bases separating them. CDR3 length equals 15 residues. The CDR3 bases are TGTGCCAGCAGGATCCTGAGTACTAGCAATCAGCCCCAGCATTTT. It codes for CASRILSTSNQPQHF.

The DNA of the CDR3 is TGTGCCAGCAGCTTCACGGATATCAATTCACCCCTCCACTTT. Its translation: CASSFTDINSPLHF. The chain is built from TRBV7-3 and TRBJ1-6; D is ambiguous. Germline CDR1 is SGHTA and CDR2 is FQGTGA. Trimming removed 3 bases at V and 7 bases at J, with 10 bases between. The CDR3 runs to 14 residues.

This clone was detected only a few times. The J gene is TRBJ1-2, the V gene TRBV30; no firm D call. The germline V gene encodes CDR1 GTSNPN and CDR2 SVGIG (reference sequence). V lost 3 bases to trimming and J lost 8 bases, with 7 bases between them. This CDR3 contains 10 residues. Here the CDR3 DNA reads TGTGCCTGGAGGAAGGGAGGCTACACCTTC. Encoded protein: CAWRKGGYTF.

J is TRBJ1-3 and V is TRBV5-4; no firm D call. Per the germline V gene, CDR1 is SGHNT and CDR2 is YYREEE (reference sequence). This CDR3 region has 15 residues. V was pared by 1 base and J by 3 bases, with 11 bases between. The CDR3 spells CASSLWAGRGNTIYF. As DNA, the CDR3 is TGTGCCAGCAGCTTGTGGGCAGGACGTGGAAACACCATATATTTT.